This TCR beta chain was retrieved from a study of T cell responses to AZD1222 COVID-19 vaccine. Study-wide context: Pooling was applied to second doses at about 4 or about 12 weeks.

The CDR3 has 13 residues. V dropped 4 bases and J dropped 5 bases, with 12 bases sitting between them. Germline V lookup: CDR1 SGHRS, CDR2 YFSETQ. General observations from the study: Donors were mostly white British, more females; clonal diversity possibly underestimated. Baseline serostatus was positive in only six AZD1222 recipients. Spike was spanned by vaccine-associated CD4 TCRs, which were dominant at 160-218 and 743-854.

Generated by immunoSEQ multiplex PCR, the TCRdb table keeps only in-frame clones and is missing some. The sample has approximately 130,000 clones, 91% seen once. About this clone itself: Its antigen remains unidentified.

The sample here was peripheral blood, taken on day 0 of AZD1222 vaccination. This receptor was obtained from an adult in good health. The chain joins TRBV5-1 to TRBJ1-1; D is perhaps TRBD1 (6 bases). CDR3 coding DNA: TGCGCCAGCAGCCCCGCAGGGGTTACTGAAGCTTTCTTT. As protein: CASSPAGVTEAFF.